A selection of T cell receptor beta chains follows, all from one sample in a study of T cells in Graves' hyperthyroidism and ophthalmopathy. TCRdb fed the multiplex PCR reads into MiXCR, producing one record per CDR3 protein. The sample lists 660,000 or so distinct CDR3 sequences, around 21% occurring once. What was sequenced was blood. The receptors originated from a man aged 25 to 45 with Graves' ophthalmopathy. The CDR3 runs from the conserved cysteine through the conserved F or W. Fields, in order: clone size, V gene, J gene, D gene, CDR3 DNA, CDR3 protein. A D gene is named only where the DNA matches it firmly. Where a row states a size, it is once, few, many or the class of an expanded clone; other rows omit it.

clone size: many
V gene: TRBV30
J gene: TRBJ2-7
D gene: NA
CDR3 DNA: TGTGCCTGGAGTCATGCTCAGAACTACGAGCAGTACTTC
CDR3 protein: CAWSHAQNYEQYF

clone size: few
V gene: TRBV20-1
J gene: TRBJ2-2
D gene: TRBD1
CDR3 DNA: TGCAGTGCTACCTCCGGGACAGGGTCCGGGGAGCTGTTTTTT
CDR3 protein: CSATSGTGSGELFF

clone size: NA
V gene: TRBV19
J gene: TRBJ1-5
D gene: NA
CDR3 DNA: TGTGCCAGTAGTATACAAAAAGTTAGAAGCAATCAGCCCCAGCATTTT
CDR3 protein: CASSIQKVRSNQPQHF

clone size: many
V gene: TRBV3-1
J gene: TRBJ2-1
D gene: NA
CDR3 DNA: TGTGCCAGCAGCCAAGCGTGGGACACTACAGTCAACAATGAGCAGTTCTTC
CDR3 protein: CASSQAWDTTVNNEQFF

clone size: NA
V gene: TRBV6-2/TRBV6-3
J gene: TRBJ2-5
D gene: TRBD2
CDR3 DNA: TGTGCCAGCAGGCAGGGACTAGCGGGGGAAGAGACCCAGTACTTC
CDR3 protein: CASRQGLAGEETQYF

clone size: NA
V gene: TRBV6-4
J gene: TRBJ2-3
D gene: TRBD2
CDR3 DNA: TGTGCCAGCAGTGAAGGAGCGGGAGAGGCAGATACGCAGTATTTT
CDR3 protein: CASSEGAGEADTQYF

clone size: NA
V gene: TRBV7-3
J gene: TRBJ2-2
D gene: NA
CDR3 DNA: TGTGCCAGCAGTCAAGTAGGGGGGCGAAACACCGGGGAGCTGTTTTTT
CDR3 protein: CASSQVGGRNTGELFF

clone size: NA
V gene: TRBV29-1
J gene: TRBJ1-2
D gene: NA
CDR3 DNA: TGCAGCGTTATGGAGGGGACGTTTGATGGCTACACCTTC
CDR3 protein: CSVMEGTFDGYTF

clone size: many
V gene: TRBV27
J gene: TRBJ2-7
D gene: TRBD1
CDR3 DNA: TGTGCCAGCAGTTTATCATTCTACCGGGACAGGGACTTCGAGCAGTACTTC
CDR3 protein: CASSLSFYRDRDFEQYF

clone size: many
V gene: TRBV12-3/TRBV12-4
J gene: TRBJ2-7
D gene: TRBD1
CDR3 DNA: TGTGCCAGCACCTCGGGACAGGGGTTTGAGCAGTACTTC
CDR3 protein: CASTSGQGFEQYF

clone size: NA
V gene: TRBV20-1
J gene: TRBJ2-1
D gene: NA
CDR3 DNA: TGCAGTGCTAAAAAACTGAACAATGAGCAGTTCTTC
CDR3 protein: CSAKKLNNEQFF

clone size: few
V gene: TRBV6-1
J gene: TRBJ1-5
D gene: NA
CDR3 DNA: TGTGCCAGCAGCAAGTCAAGGAGGGACCGGTGGGGTTATAGCAATCAGCCCCAGCATTTT
CDR3 protein: CASSKSRRDRWGYSNQPQHF

clone size: NA
V gene: TRBV7-2
J gene: TRBJ2-2
D gene: NA
CDR3 DNA: TGTGCCAGCAGCTTGGACACCAGGGAGCTGTTTTTT
CDR3 protein: CASSLDTRELFF

clone size: many
V gene: TRBV2
J gene: TRBJ2-1
D gene: TRBD2
CDR3 DNA: TGTGCCAGCAGTGAAGCCACTAGCGGCAATGAGCAGTTCTTC
CDR3 protein: CASSEATSGNEQFF

clone size: NA
V gene: TRBV28
J gene: TRBJ1-1
D gene: NA
CDR3 DNA: TGTGCCAGCAAGGGTTCAGGGCGTACTGAAGCTTTCTTT
CDR3 protein: CASKGSGRTEAFF

clone size: few
V gene: TRBV4-1
J gene: TRBJ2-1
D gene: TRBD2
CDR3 DNA: TGCGCCAGCCGGGGAATAGCGGGAGAACAATACAATGAGCAGTTCTTC
CDR3 protein: CASRGIAGEQYNEQFF

clone size: few
V gene: TRBV10-3
J gene: TRBJ1-5
D gene: TRBD1
CDR3 DNA: TGTGCCATCAGTGAGTCCGGACAGGGGAGCCAGCCCCAGCATTTT
CDR3 protein: CAISESGQGSQPQHF

clone size: many
V gene: TRBV7-2
J gene: TRBJ2-1
D gene: NA
CDR3 DNA: TGTGCCAGCAGCTTAGAGGGGGTGGGGCCGGGTGAGCAGTTCTTC
CDR3 protein: CASSLEGVGPGEQFF

clone size: NA
V gene: TRBV6-1
J gene: TRBJ1-5
D gene: NA
CDR3 DNA: TGTGCCAGCAGTGAAGTGACCAATCAGCCCCAGCATTTT
CDR3 protein: CASSEVTNQPQHF

clone size: NA
V gene: TRBV6-6
J gene: TRBJ2-1
D gene: NA
CDR3 DNA: TGTGCCAGCAGTTACGTGAGGGCCCCTTACTACAATGAGCAGTTCTTC
CDR3 protein: CASSYVRAPYYNEQFF

clone size: many
V gene: TRBV20-1
J gene: TRBJ2-1
D gene: TRBD2
CDR3 DNA: TGCAGTTTTAGCGGGAGGGCAGGGAATGAGCAGTTCTTC
CDR3 protein: CSFSGRAGNEQFF

clone size: many
V gene: TRBV28
J gene: TRBJ2-7
D gene: NA
CDR3 DNA: TGTGCCAGCACCAGGTCCAGGGCAGGGGGGTCCGAGCAGTACTTC
CDR3 protein: CASTRSRAGGSEQYF

clone size: NA
V gene: TRBV2
J gene: TRBJ2-1
D gene: TRBD2
CDR3 DNA: TGTGCCAGCAATCTCGGACTAGCCCATGAGCAGTTCTTC
CDR3 protein: CASNLGLAHEQFF

clone size: few
V gene: TRBV11-3
J gene: TRBJ2-3
D gene: TRBD2
CDR3 DNA: TGTGCCAGCAGCCGGACTAGCGGAGGGCCCACAGATACGCAGTATTTT
CDR3 protein: CASSRTSGGPTDTQYF

clone size: many
V gene: TRBV11-2
J gene: TRBJ1-4
D gene: NA
CDR3 DNA: TGTGCCAGCAGCCCCGGCACAGCCCTATGGGAAAAACTGTTTTTT
CDR3 protein: CASSPGTALWEKLFF

clone size: many
V gene: TRBV12-3/TRBV12-4
J gene: TRBJ2-7
D gene: NA
CDR3 DNA: TGTGCCAGCAGTTTTTCAGTCTCGGCCGAGCAGTACTTC
CDR3 protein: CASSFSVSAEQYF

clone size: NA
V gene: TRBV7-2
J gene: TRBJ2-2
D gene: NA
CDR3 DNA: TGTGCCAGCAGGTCGAAGGGGCGGGACACCGGGGAGCTGTTTTTT
CDR3 protein: CASRSKGRDTGELFF

clone size: many
V gene: TRBV30
J gene: TRBJ1-1
D gene: TRBD1
CDR3 DNA: TGTGCCTGGAGTGCAGACAGGGAGAACACTGAAGCTTTCTTT
CDR3 protein: CAWSADRENTEAFF

clone size: many
V gene: TRBV28
J gene: TRBJ2-1
D gene: TRBD1
CDR3 DNA: TGTGCCAGCAGCCCTCTGGACAGGGACTACAATGAGCAGTTCTTC
CDR3 protein: CASSPLDRDYNEQFF

clone size: many
V gene: TRBV20-1
J gene: TRBJ2-7
D gene: TRBD1
CDR3 DNA: TGCAGTGCCGAGAACCGGGACAGCGTCTACGAGCAGTACTTC
CDR3 protein: CSAENRDSVYEQYF

clone size: NA
V gene: TRBV20-1
J gene: TRBJ1-2
D gene: NA
CDR3 DNA: TGCAGTGCTACCCTCCGATGGTCAGGGGTCGCGGAAGGCTACACCTTC
CDR3 protein: CSATLRWSGVAEGYTF

clone size: NA
V gene: TRBV5-1
J gene: TRBJ2-7
D gene: NA
CDR3 DNA: TGCGCCAGCAGCTTGATCAGGGGAGCTGCATGGAACGAGCAGTACTTC
CDR3 protein: CASSLIRGAAWNEQYF

clone size: many
V gene: TRBV7-2
J gene: TRBJ1-2
D gene: NA
CDR3 DNA: TGTGCCAGCAGCCTAAAGGCTGACCCGGGAGGCTACACCTTC
CDR3 protein: CASSLKADPGGYTF

clone size: few
V gene: TRBV2
J gene: TRBJ1-2
D gene: NA
CDR3 DNA: TGTGCCAGCAGTGACCTTCTTAAACCTGGAACGAGCTATGGCTACACCTTC
CDR3 protein: CASSDLLKPGTSYGYTF

clone size: NA
V gene: TRBV9
J gene: TRBJ2-1
D gene: NA
CDR3 DNA: TGTGCCAGCAGTCGTCGGCTAGAATCCCATGAGCAGTTCTTC
CDR3 protein: CASSRRLESHEQFF

clone size: many
V gene: TRBV6-5
J gene: TRBJ2-3
D gene: NA
CDR3 DNA: TGTGCCAGCAGTTACTCTGAGGGCCAGGTAGATACGCAGTATTTT
CDR3 protein: CASSYSEGQVDTQYF

clone size: many
V gene: TRBV20-1
J gene: TRBJ2-7
D gene: TRBD1
CDR3 DNA: TGCAGTGGAGGGGTGGGACAGGGCGGCGAGCAGTACTTC
CDR3 protein: CSGGVGQGGEQYF

clone size: NA
V gene: TRBV19
J gene: TRBJ2-2
D gene: NA
CDR3 DNA: TGTGCCAGTAGTCGGGACAAGTTACACACCGGGGAGCTGTTTTTT
CDR3 protein: CASSRDKLHTGELFF

clone size: NA
V gene: TRBV5-5
J gene: TRBJ1-1
D gene: NA
CDR3 DNA: TGTGCCAGCAGCTTTGGGGGAGCTATGAACACTGAAGCTTTCTTT
CDR3 protein: CASSFGGAMNTEAFF

clone size: NA
V gene: TRBV18
J gene: TRBJ2-2
D gene: NA
CDR3 DNA: TGTGCCAGCTCACCTCTAGACTCTAATACCGGGGAGCTGTTTTTT
CDR3 protein: CASSPLDSNTGELFF

clone size: few
V gene: TRBV18
J gene: TRBJ2-7
D gene: TRBD1
CDR3 DNA: TGTGCCAGCTCACCGGTGCCGGGACAGGGGAACAACGAGCAGTACTTC
CDR3 protein: CASSPVPGQGNNEQYF

clone size: few
V gene: TRBV6-1
J gene: TRBJ2-7
D gene: NA
CDR3 DNA: TGTGCCAGCAGTGCCCAGGGTCTAGGCTACGAGCAGTACTTC
CDR3 protein: CASSAQGLGYEQYF

clone size: NA
V gene: TRBV7-9
J gene: TRBJ1-4
D gene: TRBD1
CDR3 DNA: TGTGCCAGCAGCTCAGCGGGACAGGAAAAACTGTTTTTT
CDR3 protein: CASSSAGQEKLFF

clone size: many
V gene: TRBV7-9
J gene: TRBJ2-5
D gene: TRBD2
CDR3 DNA: TGTGCCAGCAGCTTAGATCTAGCGGGAGAGACCCAGTACTTC
CDR3 protein: CASSLDLAGETQYF

clone size: few
V gene: TRBV6-1
J gene: TRBJ1-5
D gene: TRBD1
CDR3 DNA: TGTGCCAGCAGAAAGGGGGCGAGCAATCAGCCCCAGCATTTT
CDR3 protein: CASRKGASNQPQHF

clone size: NA
V gene: TRBV28
J gene: TRBJ2-7
D gene: NA
CDR3 DNA: TGTGCCAGCAGTTTTGTGGGGGCGGGGAGGTTATGGGAGCAGTACTTC
CDR3 protein: CASSFVGAGRLWEQYF

clone size: many
V gene: TRBV30
J gene: TRBJ1-5
D gene: TRBD1
CDR3 DNA: TGTGCCTGGAGTGTCCGGGACAGGGACAATCAGCCCCAGCATTTT
CDR3 protein: CAWSVRDRDNQPQHF

clone size: few
V gene: TRBV20-1
J gene: TRBJ2-7
D gene: TRBD1
CDR3 DNA: TGCAGTGCTAGACGGGACAGGATGCAGTACTTC
CDR3 protein: CSARRDRMQYF

clone size: NA
V gene: TRBV30
J gene: TRBJ2-7
D gene: TRBD1
CDR3 DNA: TGTGCCTGGAGTGGACAGGGGACCAACGAGCAGTACTTC
CDR3 protein: CAWSGQGTNEQYF

clone size: NA
V gene: TRBV5-6
J gene: TRBJ2-7
D gene: TRBD1
CDR3 DNA: TGTGCCAGCAGCTTGCCGGGACAGGGTGATCGCGAGCAGTACTTC
CDR3 protein: CASSLPGQGDREQYF

clone size: many
V gene: TRBV28
J gene: TRBJ2-1
D gene: TRBD2
CDR3 DNA: TGTGCCAGCAGTTTATTGAGCGGGGGGACCTACAATGAGCAGTTCTTC
CDR3 protein: CASSLLSGGTYNEQFF

clone size: NA
V gene: TRBV27
J gene: TRBJ2-1
D gene: NA
CDR3 DNA: TGTGCCAGCAACCCGGGACGAGACAATGAGCAGTTCTTC
CDR3 protein: CASNPGRDNEQFF

clone size: few
V gene: TRBV20-1
J gene: TRBJ2-7
D gene: NA
CDR3 DNA: TGCAGTGCTAGACCCCGCTCAGGCGGCTACGAGCAGTACTTC
CDR3 protein: CSARPRSGGYEQYF